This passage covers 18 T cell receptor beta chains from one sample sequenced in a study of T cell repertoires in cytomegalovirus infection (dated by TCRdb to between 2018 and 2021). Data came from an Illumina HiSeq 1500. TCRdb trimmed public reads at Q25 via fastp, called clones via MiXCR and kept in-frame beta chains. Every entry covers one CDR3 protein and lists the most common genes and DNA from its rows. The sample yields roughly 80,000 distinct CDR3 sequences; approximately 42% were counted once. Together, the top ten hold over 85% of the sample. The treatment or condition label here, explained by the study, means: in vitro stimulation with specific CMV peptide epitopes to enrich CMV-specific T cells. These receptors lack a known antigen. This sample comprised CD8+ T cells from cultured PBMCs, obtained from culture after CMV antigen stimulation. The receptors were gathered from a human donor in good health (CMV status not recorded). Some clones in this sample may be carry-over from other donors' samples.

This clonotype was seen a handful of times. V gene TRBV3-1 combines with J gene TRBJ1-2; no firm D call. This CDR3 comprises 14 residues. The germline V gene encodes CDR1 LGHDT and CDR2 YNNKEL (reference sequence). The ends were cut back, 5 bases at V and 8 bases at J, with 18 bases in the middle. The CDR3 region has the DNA TGTGCCAGCAGCTTTTCGGGAGGAGAAGGGGGCTACACCTTC. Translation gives CASSFSGGEGGYTF.

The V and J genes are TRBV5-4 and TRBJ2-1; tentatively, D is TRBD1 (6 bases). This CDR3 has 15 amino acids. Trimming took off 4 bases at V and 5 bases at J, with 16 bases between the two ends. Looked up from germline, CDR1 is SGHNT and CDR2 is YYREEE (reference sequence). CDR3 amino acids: CASSAGVGANNEQFF. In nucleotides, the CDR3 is TGTGCCAGCAGCGCGGGCGTGGGGGCCAACAATGAGCAGTTCTTC.

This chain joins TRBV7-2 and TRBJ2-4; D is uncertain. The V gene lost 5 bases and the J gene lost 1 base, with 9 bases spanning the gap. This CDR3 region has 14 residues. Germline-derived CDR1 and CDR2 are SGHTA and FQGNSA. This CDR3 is CASSPPLAKNIQYF. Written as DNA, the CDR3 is TGTGCCAGCAGCCCCCCTTTGGCCAAAAACATTCAGTACTTC.

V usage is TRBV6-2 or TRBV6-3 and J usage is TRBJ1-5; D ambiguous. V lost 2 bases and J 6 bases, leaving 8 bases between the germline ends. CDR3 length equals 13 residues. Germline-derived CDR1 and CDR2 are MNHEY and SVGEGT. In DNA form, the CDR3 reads TGTGCCAGCAGTTACCCGATAAGTCAGCCCCAGCATTTT. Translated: CASSYPISQPQHF.

The CDR3 spells CASSSDRGLGRDTQYF. For the CDR3, the DNA is TGTGCCAGCAGCTCCGACAGGGGGCTGGGGAGGGATACGCAGTATTTT. The chain links TRBV5-4 to TRBJ2-3, with 10 bases lining up with TRBD1. V trimming: 3 bases; J trimming: 6 bases; junction bases outside the gene matches: 10. The CDR3 totals 16 residues. The germline CDR1 and CDR2 sequences are SGHNT and YYREEE (reference sequence).

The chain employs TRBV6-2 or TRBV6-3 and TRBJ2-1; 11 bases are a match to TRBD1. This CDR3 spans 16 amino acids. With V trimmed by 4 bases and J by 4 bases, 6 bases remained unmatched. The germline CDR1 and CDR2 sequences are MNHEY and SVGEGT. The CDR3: CASSSPGTGGYNEQFF. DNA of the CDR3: TGTGCCAGCAGTTCTCCGGGGACAGGGGGATACAATGAGCAGTTCTTC.

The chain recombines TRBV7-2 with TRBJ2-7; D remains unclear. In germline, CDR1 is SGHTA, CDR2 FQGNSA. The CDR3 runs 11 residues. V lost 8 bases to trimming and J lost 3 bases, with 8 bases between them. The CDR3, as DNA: TGTGCCAGCTGCGACGGCTACGAGCAGTACTTC. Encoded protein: CASCDGYEQYF.

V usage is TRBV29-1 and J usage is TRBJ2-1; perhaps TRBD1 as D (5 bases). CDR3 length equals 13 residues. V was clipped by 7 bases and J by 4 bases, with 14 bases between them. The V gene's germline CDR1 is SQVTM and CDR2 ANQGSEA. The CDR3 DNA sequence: TGCAGCGCCAGCCCGACAGTTTACAATGAGCAGTTCTTC. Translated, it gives CSASPTVYNEQFF.

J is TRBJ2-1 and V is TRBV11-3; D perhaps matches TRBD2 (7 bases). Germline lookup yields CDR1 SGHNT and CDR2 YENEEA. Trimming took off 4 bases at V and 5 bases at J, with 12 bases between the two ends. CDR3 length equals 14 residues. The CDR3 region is CASSSPGGHNEQFF. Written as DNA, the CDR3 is TGTGCCAGCAGCTCGCCCGGGGGGCACAATGAGCAGTTCTTC.

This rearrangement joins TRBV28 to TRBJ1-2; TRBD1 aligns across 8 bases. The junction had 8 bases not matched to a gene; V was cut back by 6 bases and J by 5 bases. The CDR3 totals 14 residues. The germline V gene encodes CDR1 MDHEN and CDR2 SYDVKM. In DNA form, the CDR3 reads TGTGCCAGCAGCCTTACAGGGGGGAGTTATGGCTACACCTTC. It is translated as CASSLTGGSYGYTF.

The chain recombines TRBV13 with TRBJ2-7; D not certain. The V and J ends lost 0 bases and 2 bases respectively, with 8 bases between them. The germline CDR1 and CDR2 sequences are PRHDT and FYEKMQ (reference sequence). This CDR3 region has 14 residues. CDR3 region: CASSLGGPTYEQYF. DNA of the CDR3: TGTGCCAGCAGCTTAGGGGGCCCAACCTACGAGCAGTACTTC.

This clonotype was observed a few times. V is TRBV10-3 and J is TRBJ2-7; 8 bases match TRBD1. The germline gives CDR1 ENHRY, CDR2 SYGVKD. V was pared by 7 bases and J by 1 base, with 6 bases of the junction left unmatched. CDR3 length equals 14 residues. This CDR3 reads CAINPGQASYEQYF. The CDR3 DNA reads TGTGCCATCAACCCGGGACAGGCTTCCTACGAGCAGTACTTC.

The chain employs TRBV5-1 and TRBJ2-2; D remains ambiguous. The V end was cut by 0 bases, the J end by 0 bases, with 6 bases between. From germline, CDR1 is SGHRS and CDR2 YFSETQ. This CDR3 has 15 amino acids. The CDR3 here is CASSLVQPNTGELFF. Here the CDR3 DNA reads TGCGCCAGCAGCTTGGTACAACCGAACACCGGGGAGCTGTTTTTT.

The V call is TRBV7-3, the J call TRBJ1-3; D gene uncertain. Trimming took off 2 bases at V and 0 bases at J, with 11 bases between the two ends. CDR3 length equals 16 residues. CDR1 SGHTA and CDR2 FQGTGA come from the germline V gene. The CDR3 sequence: CASSLYGGLSGNTIYF. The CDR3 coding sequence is TGTGCCAGCAGCTTATATGGAGGGCTCTCTGGAAACACCATATATTTT. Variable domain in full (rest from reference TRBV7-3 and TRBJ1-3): GAGVSQTPSNKVTEKGKYVELRCDPISGHTALYWYRQSLGQGPEFLIYFQGTGAADDSGLPNDRFFAVRPEGSVSTLKIQRTERGDSAVYLCASSLYGGLSGNTIYFGEGSWLTVV.

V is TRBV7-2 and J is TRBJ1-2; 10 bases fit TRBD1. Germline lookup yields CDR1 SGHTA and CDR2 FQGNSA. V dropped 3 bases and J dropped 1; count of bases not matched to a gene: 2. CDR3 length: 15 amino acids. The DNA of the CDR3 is TGTGCCAGCAGCTTTGGGACAGGGGTTAACTATGGCTACACCTTC. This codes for CASSFGTGVNYGYTF.

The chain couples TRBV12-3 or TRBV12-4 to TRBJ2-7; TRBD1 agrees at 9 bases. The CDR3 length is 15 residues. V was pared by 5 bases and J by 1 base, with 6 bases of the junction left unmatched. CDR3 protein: CASSPRDRDSYEQYF. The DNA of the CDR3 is TGTGCCAGCAGTCCCCGGGACAGGGATTCCTACGAGCAGTACTTC.

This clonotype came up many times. CDR3 DNA sequence: TGTGCCAGCAGCTTTATGAACACTGAAGCTTTCTTT. Amino acids: CASSFMNTEAFF. This sequence joins TRBV7-2 and TRBJ1-1, with no clear D. Trimming removed 3 bases at V and 0 bases at J, with 2 bases between. The germline CDR1 and CDR2 sequences are SGHTA and FQGNSA. The CDR3 covers 12 residues.

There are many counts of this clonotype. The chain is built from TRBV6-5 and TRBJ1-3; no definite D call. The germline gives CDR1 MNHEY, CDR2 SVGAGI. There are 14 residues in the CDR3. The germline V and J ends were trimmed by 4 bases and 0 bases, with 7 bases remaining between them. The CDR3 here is CASSSGFSGNTIYF. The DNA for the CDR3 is TGTGCCAGCAGTTCAGGCTTCTCTGGAAACACCATATATTTT.